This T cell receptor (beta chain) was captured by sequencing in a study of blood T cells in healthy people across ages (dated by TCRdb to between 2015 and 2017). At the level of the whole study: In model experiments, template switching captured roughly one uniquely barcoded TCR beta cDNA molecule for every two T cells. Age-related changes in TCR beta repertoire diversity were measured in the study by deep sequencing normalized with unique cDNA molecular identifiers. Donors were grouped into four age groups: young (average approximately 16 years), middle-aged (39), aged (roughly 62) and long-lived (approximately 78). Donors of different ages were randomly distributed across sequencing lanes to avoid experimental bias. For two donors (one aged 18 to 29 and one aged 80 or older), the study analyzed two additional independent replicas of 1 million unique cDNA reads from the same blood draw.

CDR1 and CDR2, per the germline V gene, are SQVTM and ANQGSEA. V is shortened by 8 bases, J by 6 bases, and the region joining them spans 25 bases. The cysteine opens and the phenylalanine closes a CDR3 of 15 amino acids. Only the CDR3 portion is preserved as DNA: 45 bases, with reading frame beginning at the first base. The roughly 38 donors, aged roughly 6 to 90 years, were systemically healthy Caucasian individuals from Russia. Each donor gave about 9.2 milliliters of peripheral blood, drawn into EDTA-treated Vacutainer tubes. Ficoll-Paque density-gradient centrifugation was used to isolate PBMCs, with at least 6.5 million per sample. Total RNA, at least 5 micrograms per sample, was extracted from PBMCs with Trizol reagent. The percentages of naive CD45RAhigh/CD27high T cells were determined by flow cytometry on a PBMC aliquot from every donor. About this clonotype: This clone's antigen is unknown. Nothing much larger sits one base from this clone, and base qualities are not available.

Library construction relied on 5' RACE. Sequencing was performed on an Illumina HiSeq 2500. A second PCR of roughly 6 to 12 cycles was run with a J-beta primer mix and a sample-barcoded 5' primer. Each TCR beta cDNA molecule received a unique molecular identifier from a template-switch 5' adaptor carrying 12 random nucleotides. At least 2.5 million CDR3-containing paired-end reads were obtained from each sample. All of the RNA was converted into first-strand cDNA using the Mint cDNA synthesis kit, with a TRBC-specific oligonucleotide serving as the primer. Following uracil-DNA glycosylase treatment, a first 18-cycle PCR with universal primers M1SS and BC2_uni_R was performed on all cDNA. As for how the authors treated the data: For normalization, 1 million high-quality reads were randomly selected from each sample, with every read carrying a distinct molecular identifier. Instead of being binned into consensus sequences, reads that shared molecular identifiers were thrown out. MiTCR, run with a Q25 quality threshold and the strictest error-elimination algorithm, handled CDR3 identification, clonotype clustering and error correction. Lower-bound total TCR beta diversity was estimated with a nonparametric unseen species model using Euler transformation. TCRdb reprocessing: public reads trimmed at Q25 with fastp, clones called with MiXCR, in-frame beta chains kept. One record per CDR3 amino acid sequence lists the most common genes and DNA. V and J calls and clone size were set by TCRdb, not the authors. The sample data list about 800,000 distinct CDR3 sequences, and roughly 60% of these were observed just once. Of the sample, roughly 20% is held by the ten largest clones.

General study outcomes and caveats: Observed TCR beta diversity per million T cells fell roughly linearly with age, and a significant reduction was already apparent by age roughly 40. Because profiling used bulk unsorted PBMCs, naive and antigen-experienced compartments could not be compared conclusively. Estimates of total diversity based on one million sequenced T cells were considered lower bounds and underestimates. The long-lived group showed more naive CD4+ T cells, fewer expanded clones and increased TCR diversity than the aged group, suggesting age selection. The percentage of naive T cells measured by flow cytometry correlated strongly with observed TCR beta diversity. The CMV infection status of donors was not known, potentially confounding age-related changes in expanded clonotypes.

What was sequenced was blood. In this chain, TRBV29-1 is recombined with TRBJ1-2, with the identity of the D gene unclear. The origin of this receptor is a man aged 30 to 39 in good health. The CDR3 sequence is CSSDANLGRSNGYTF. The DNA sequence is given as TGCAGCAGCGACGCAAACCTTGGACGGTCGAATGGCTACACCTTC.